These 31 T cell receptor beta chains were all obtained from the same sample, sequenced in a study of cytomegalovirus exposure and HLA in healthy donors. Use of 60 Vbeta and 13 Jbeta primers characterized the PCR. Sequenced by immunoSEQ multiplex PCR; TCRdb stores in-frame clones only, minus some. The sample lists some 94,000 clones; 60% to 80% were seen once. The sequencing input was PBMCs. Receptor source: a man aged 40-50 years in good health and CMV-seronegative.

V is TRBV6-1 and J is TRBJ2-1; a weak D match, TRBD1 (6 bases). Germline values: CDR1 MNHNS, CDR2 SASEGT. V was clipped by 4 bases and J by 1 base, with 11 bases between them. The CDR3 is 15 residues long. CDR3 coding DNA: TGTGCCAGCAGTGGGTCAGGGGAGTCCTACAATGAGCAGTTCTTC. Translating gives CASSGSGESYNEQFF.

The rearrangement joins TRBV6-6 to TRBJ2-3, with D hard to call. Germline values: CDR1 MNHNY, CDR2 SVGAGI (reference sequence). The CDR3 spans 14 residues. With 6 bases removed from V and 1 base from J, the gap between germline ends came to 11 bases. The DNA for the CDR3 is TGTGCCAGCAGGCCGGCGGTGGGCACAGATACGCAGTATTTT. It is translated as CASRPAVGTDTQYF.

The chain uses TRBV9 and TRBJ2-5; D is perhaps TRBD1 (5 bases). The DNA end is a closer match to TRBJ2-7, so the J assignment may be wrong. The CDR3 is 13 amino acids. In germline, CDR1 is SGDLS, CDR2 YYNGEE. Here the CDR3 DNA reads TGTGCCAGCAGCGTAGTACAGGCCTACGAGCAGTACTTC. Amino acids: CASSVVQAYEQYF.

This clone appeared a few times. This chain connects TRBV28 to TRBJ1-2, with D perhaps matching TRBD1 (5 bases). CDR3 length: 16 residues. CDR1 and CDR2 from the germline V gene are MDHEN and SYDVKM. V dropped 4 bases and J dropped 2 bases, with 17 bases sitting between them. DNA for the CDR3: TGTGCCAGCAGTTCACACCTCGGGAGGGACAACTATGGCTACACCTTC. This codes for CASSSHLGRDNYGYTF.

This rearrangement joins TRBV6-4 to TRBJ2-1; 14 bases map to TRBD2. CDR1 is MRHNA, CDR2 SNTAGT, per germline. V was pared by 2 bases and J by 7 bases, with 1 base of the junction left unmatched. This CDR3 is built from 15 residues. DNA for the CDR3: TGTGCCAGCAGTGACGGGACTAGCGGGGGAAATGAGCAGTTCTTC. This translates into CASSDGTSGGNEQFF.

The rearrangement links TRBV28 to TRBJ1-5; TRBD1 aligns across 7 bases. This CDR3 region has 15 residues. The V segment lost 5 bases and the J segment 1 base; nucleotides outside the gene matches: 5. Germline V CDR1 and CDR2: MDHEN, SYDVKM. The CDR3 DNA follows: TGTGCCAGCAGTGGTCCGGGACAGAGCAATCAGCCCCAGCATTTT. It yields the protein CASSGPGQSNQPQHF.

The chain has TRBV7-9 and TRBJ2-2; the match to TRBD2 covers 9 bases. The CDR3 is made up of 16 amino acids. Germline assignment: CDR1 SEHNR and CDR2 FQNEAQ (reference sequence). Germline trimming cut 3 bases from V and 7 bases from J; bases unmatched to any gene: 9. CDR3 sequence reads: CASSFRGRAENGELFF. The DNA for the CDR3 is TGTGCCAGCAGCTTTCGCGGGAGGGCCGAAAACGGGGAGCTGTTTTTT.

The V gene is TRBV19, the J gene TRBJ2-7; TRBD2 agrees at 14 bases. CDR1 is LNHDA and CDR2 is SQIVND in the germline V gene (reference sequence). There are 18 residues in the CDR3. V was pared by 5 bases and J by 0 bases, with 9 bases of the junction left unmatched. Here the CDR3 DNA reads TGTGCCAGTAGTCCCGTGGGACTAGCGGGAGTTCGCTCCTACGAGCAGTACTTC. This sequence encodes CASSPVGLAGVRSYEQYF.

This clone was detected only a few times. The rearrangement links TRBV19 to TRBJ1-2; 9 bases match TRBD1. The V gene's germline CDR1 is LNHDA and CDR2 SQIVND (reference sequence). Trimming removed 5 bases from V and 0 bases from J; junction bases left unmatched: 7. The CDR3 extends over 16 amino acids. CDR3 nucleotides: TGTGCCAGTAGTGCTCACCGGGACAGGGCTAACTATGGCTACACCTTC. It specifies CASSAHRDRANYGYTF.

This chain uses TRBV5-1 with TRBJ2-1; D is unclear. Germline V gene lookup returns CDR1 SGHRS and CDR2 YFSETQ. Trimming pared 1 base from V and 7 bases from J, leaving 3 bases between. The CDR3 extends over 11 amino acids. This CDR3 reads CASSLRNEQFF. The CDR3 DNA is TGCGCCAGCAGCTTGCGTAATGAGCAGTTCTTC.

The chain recombines TRBV5-1 with TRBJ1-3, with 7 bases aligning to TRBD1. CDR3 size: 16 residues. Germline V gene sequence: CDR1 SGHRS, CDR2 YFSETQ. V gave up 4 bases and J gave up 4 bases; unmatched junction bases: 11. The CDR3 reads CASSEGTAVSGNTIYF. Here the CDR3 DNA reads TGCGCCAGCAGCGAAGGGACAGCTGTTTCGGGAAACACCATATATTTT.

The V call is TRBV4-1, the J call TRBJ1-1; no reliable D call. Germline V CDR1 and CDR2: MGHRA, YSYEKL. The CDR3 spans 14 residues. V was cut by 0 bases and J by 6 bases, with 11 bases left in between. CDR3 in amino acids: CASSQEESSAEAFF. The CDR3 bases are TGCGCCAGCAGCCAAGAGGAGAGTTCGGCTGAAGCTTTCTTT.

The chain has TRBV6-4 and TRBJ1-6; D not resolved. The V and J ends lost 2 bases and 2 bases respectively, with 4 bases between them. Per the germline V gene, CDR1 is MRHNA and CDR2 is SNTAGT. The CDR3 sequence is 14 residues long. Here the CDR3 reads CASSDGTYNSPLHF. The CDR3 DNA reads as TGTGCCAGCAGTGACGGCACCTATAATTCACCCCTCCACTTT.

The CDR3 sequence: CASSGTGYHQPQHF. The CDR3 region has the DNA TGTGCCAGCAGCGGAACAGGGTACCATCAGCCCCAGCATTTT. The gene calls are TRBV9 and TRBJ1-5, with a tentative D call TRBD1 (6 bases). V was pared by 3 bases and J by 5 bases, with 12 bases between. CDR3 length: 14 amino acids. Germline V gene sequence: CDR1 SGDLS, CDR2 YYNGEE.

The V call is TRBV29-1, the J call TRBJ1-1; 11 bases map to TRBD1. Germline CDR1 reads SQVTM; CDR2 reads ANQGSEA. CDR3 size: 16 residues. V was pared by 7 bases and J by 0 bases, with 10 bases of the junction left unmatched. The CDR3 protein is CSAKDRGQIMNTEAFF. In DNA form, the CDR3 reads TGCAGCGCTAAGGACAGGGGGCAAATTATGAACACTGAAGCTTTCTTT.

This sequence joins TRBV28 and TRBJ1-3; D may be TRBD1 (6 bases). This CDR3 spans 15 amino acids. Germline loops: CDR1 MDHEN, CDR2 SYDVKM. V lost 2 bases, J lost 3 bases, and 11 bases lay in between. The chain's CDR3 is CASSLPGTNGNTIYF. The CDR3 DNA sequence: TGTGCCAGCAGTTTACCCGGGACAAATGGAAACACCATATATTTT.

The DNA for the CDR3 is TGTGCCAGCAGTCGGGGGGGACTAGCGGGAGGGCGAGGGCAGTTCTTC. Translation: CASSRGGLAGGRGQFF. The chain employs TRBV28 and TRBJ2-1; 16 nucleotides line up with TRBD2. In germline, CDR1 is MDHEN, CDR2 SYDVKM. The length of the CDR3 is 16 residues. The V gene end was trimmed by 5 bases and the J gene end by 12 bases; junction bases not matched to a gene: 10.

The rearrangement joins TRBV6-5 to TRBJ1-6; TRBD1 is a possible D gene (6 bases). CDR1 MNHEY and CDR2 SVGAGI come from the germline V gene. The CDR3 is made up of 15 amino acids. V was trimmed by 4 bases and J by 7 bases, leaving 14 bases between them. Here the CDR3 DNA reads TGTGCCAGCAGTTTCGTAGGACAGAGAAATTCACCCCTCCACTTT. This translates into CASSFVGQRNSPLHF.

The CDR3 sequence is CASSEDPAGLSPLHF. The CDR3 DNA sequence: TGTGCCAGCAGTGAAGATCCGGCAGGGCTATCACCCCTCCACTTT. J is TRBJ1-6 and V is TRBV6-1; a possible D gene is TRBD1 (5 bases). The V gene's germline CDR1 is MNHNS and CDR2 SASEGT. V lost 1 base, J lost 10 bases, and 14 bases lay in between. The CDR3 is made up of 15 amino acids.

The rearrangement uses TRBV28 and TRBJ1-2; TRBD1 aligns across 8 bases. The CDR3 totals 14 residues. Trimming removed 5 bases from V and 2 bases from J; junction bases left unmatched: 4. In germline, CDR1 is MDHEN, CDR2 SYDVKM. The CDR3 bases are TGTGCCAGCAGTCAACGGACAGGGAACTATGGCTACACCTTC. Translating it yields CASSQRTGNYGYTF.

J is TRBJ1-6 and V is TRBV10-2; D is unresolved. Deletions cut 1 base from V and 10 bases from J, with 8 bases between. Per the germline V gene, CDR1 is WSHSY and CDR2 is SAAADI. The CDR3 loop spans 13 amino acids. The CDR3 DNA reads TGCGCCAGCAGTGAGTACGAGATATCACCCCTCCACTTT. This translates into CASSEYEISPLHF.

The chain carries TRBV6-1 and TRBJ2-3, with D unclear. Trimming left V 7 bases short and J 2 bases short, with 4 bases between. Germline V gene lookup returns CDR1 MNHNS and CDR2 SASEGT. The CDR3 totals 11 residues. The CDR3 DNA is TGTGCCAGCACTAACACAGATACGCAGTATTTT. Translation: CASTNTDTQYF.

The V gene is TRBV7-2, the J gene TRBJ2-5; TRBD2 might be the D (5 bases). This CDR3 is built from 14 residues. The germline V gene has CDR1 SGHTA and CDR2 FQGNSA. V was trimmed by 6 bases and J by 2 bases, leaving 13 bases between them. CDR3 amino acids: CASRLTGGQETQYF. The CDR3 region has the DNA TGTGCCAGCAGGCTAACTGGAGGACAAGAGACCCAGTACTTC.

This chain links TRBV19 with TRBJ2-5, with TRBD2 matching 8 bases. Looked up from germline, CDR1 is LNHDA and CDR2 is SQIVND (reference sequence). V shed 5 bases and J 3 bases; nucleotides not matched to a gene: 11. The length of the CDR3 is 16 residues. CDR3: CASSSPGGPREETQYF. CDR3 DNA sequence: TGTGCCAGTAGTTCGCCGGGAGGGCCACGGGAAGAGACCCAGTACTTC.

The chain links TRBV10-2 to TRBJ1-1; possibly TRBD1 for D (6 bases). CDR3 length: 15 amino acids. Germline V lookup: CDR1 WSHSY, CDR2 SAAADI. Trimming stripped 2 bases from V and 0 bases from J, with 10 bases between. The CDR3 DNA follows: TGCGCCAGCAGTGAGAGGGGGTGGCTGAACACTGAAGCTTTCTTT. Residues: CASSERGWLNTEAFF.

Here the CDR3 DNA reads TGTGCCAGCAGCTATGGGACACCTACTTACCAAGAGACCCAGTACTTC. It is translated as CASSYGTPTYQETQYF. This chain connects TRBV7-9 to TRBJ2-5, with a weak D call TRBD1 (6 bases). This CDR3 has 16 amino acids. The germline V gene encodes CDR1 SEHNR and CDR2 FQNEAQ (reference sequence). V was cut by 4 bases and J by 0 bases, with 15 bases left in between.

V and J are TRBV11-3 and TRBJ2-1; D is perhaps TRBD1 (6 bases). The CDR3 extends over 14 amino acids. Trimming shortened V by 2 bases and J by 4 bases, and 9 bases separated the two germline ends. Per the germline V gene, CDR1 is SGHNT and CDR2 is YENEEA. The CDR3 nucleotides read TGTGCCAGCAGCTTAAGGGACAAGTACAATGAGCAGTTCTTC. It is translated as CASSLRDKYNEQFF.

The chain uses TRBV30 and TRBJ1-6; D is ambiguous. The CDR3 covers 12 residues. Trimming removed 4 bases from V and 7 bases from J, with 8 bases in between. Germline loops: CDR1 GTSNPN, CDR2 SVGIG (reference sequence). The CDR3 DNA reads as TGTGCCTGGACTACCCCCAATTCACCCCTCCACTTT. Translated: CAWTTPNSPLHF.

The chain has TRBV7-9 and TRBJ1-1, with D possibly being TRBD1 (5 bases). Trimming removed 1 base from V and 4 bases from J, with 13 bases in between. The germline CDR1 and CDR2 sequences are SEHNR and FQNEAQ (reference sequence). This CDR3 comprises 15 residues. The CDR3 is CASSLEDMGGTEAFF. As DNA, the CDR3 is TGTGCCAGCAGCTTAGAAGATATGGGGGGCACTGAAGCTTTCTTT.

The table lists this clone with a count of one. The genes are TRBV7-2 and TRBJ1-2; 12 nucleotides align to TRBD1. CDR3 length: 15 residues. V lost 5 bases, J lost 4 bases, and 5 bases stayed unmatched. Germline V gene lookup returns CDR1 SGHTA and CDR2 FQGNSA. CDR3 DNA: TGTGCCAGCAGCCTAGGGACAGGGGGCTCCTATGGCTACACCTTC. Protein product: CASSLGTGGSYGYTF.

V gene TRBV15 combines with J gene TRBJ2-7, with D tentatively TRBD1 (6 bases). In germline, CDR1 is LNHNV, CDR2 YYDKDF (reference sequence). Trimming pared 3 bases from V and 3 bases from J, leaving 9 bases between. The CDR3 sequence is 13 residues long. The CDR3 DNA reads as TGTGCCACCAGCAGGGGGGCCAACTACGAGCAGTACTTC. It specifies CATSRGANYEQYF.